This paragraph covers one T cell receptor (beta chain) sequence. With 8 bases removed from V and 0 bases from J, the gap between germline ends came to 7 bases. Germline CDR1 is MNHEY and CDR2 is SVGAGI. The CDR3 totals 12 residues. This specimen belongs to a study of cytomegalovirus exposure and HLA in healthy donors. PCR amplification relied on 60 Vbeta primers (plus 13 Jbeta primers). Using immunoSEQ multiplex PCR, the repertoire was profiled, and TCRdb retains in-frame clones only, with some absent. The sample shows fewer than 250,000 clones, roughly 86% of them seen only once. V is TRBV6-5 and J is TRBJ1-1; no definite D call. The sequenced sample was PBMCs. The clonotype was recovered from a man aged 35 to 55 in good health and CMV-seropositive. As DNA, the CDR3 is TGTGCCAGCCTCTCAGTGAACACTGAAGCTTTCTTT. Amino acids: CASLSVNTEAFF.